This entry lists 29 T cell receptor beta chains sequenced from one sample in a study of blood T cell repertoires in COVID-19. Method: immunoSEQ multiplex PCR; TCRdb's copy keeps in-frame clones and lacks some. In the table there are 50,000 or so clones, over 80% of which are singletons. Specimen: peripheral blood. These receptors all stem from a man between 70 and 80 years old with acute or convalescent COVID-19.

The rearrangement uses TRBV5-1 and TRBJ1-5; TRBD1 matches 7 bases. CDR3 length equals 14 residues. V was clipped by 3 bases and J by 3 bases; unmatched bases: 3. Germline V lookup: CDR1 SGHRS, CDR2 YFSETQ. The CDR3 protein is CASSSGQPNQPQHF. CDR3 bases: TGCGCCAGCAGCTCGGGACAGCCCAATCAGCCCCAGCATTTT.

This CDR3 is CASSLAPGSNQPQHF. In nucleotides, the CDR3 is TGTGCCAGCAGCTTAGCCCCAGGGAGCAATCAGCCCCAGCATTTT. V gene TRBV11-2 combines with J gene TRBJ1-5; tentative D call: TRBD1 (5 bases). V lost 1 base to trimming and J lost 1 base, with 8 bases between them. CDR1 is SGHAT and CDR2 is FQNNGV in the germline V gene. The CDR3 is 15 residues long.

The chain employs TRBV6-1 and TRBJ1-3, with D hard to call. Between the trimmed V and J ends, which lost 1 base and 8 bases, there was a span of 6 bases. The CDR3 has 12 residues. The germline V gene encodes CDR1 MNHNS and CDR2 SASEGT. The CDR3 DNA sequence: TGTGCCAGCAGTGAAGTTGTATACACCATATATTTT. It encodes CASSEVVYTIYF.

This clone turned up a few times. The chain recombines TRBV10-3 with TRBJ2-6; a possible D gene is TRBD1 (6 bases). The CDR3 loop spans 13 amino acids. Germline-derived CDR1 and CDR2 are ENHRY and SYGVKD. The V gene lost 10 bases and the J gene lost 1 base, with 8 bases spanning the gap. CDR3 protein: CATTGSGANVLTF. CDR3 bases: TGTGCCACCACAGGGTCTGGGGCCAACGTCCTGACTTTC.

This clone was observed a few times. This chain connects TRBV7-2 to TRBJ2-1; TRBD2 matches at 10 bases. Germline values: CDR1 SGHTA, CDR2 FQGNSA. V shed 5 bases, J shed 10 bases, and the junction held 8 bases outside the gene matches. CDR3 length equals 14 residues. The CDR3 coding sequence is TGTGCCAGCAGCATCACCGGGACTAGCGACGAGCAGTTCTTC. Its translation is CASSITGTSDEQFF.

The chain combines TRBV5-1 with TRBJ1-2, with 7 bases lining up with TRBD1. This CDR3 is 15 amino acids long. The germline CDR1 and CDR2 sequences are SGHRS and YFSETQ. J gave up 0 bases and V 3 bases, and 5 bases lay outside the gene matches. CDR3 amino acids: CASSSRTGPNYGYTF. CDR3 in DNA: TGCGCCAGCAGCTCAAGGACAGGTCCTAACTATGGCTACACCTTC.

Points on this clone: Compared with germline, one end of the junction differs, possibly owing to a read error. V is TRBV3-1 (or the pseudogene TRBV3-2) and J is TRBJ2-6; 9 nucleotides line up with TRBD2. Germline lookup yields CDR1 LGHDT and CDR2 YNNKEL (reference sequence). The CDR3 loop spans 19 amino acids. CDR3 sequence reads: CASSSSGGGALSRANVLTF. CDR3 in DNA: TGTGCCAGCAGCTCATCAGGCGGGGGGGCCCTCTCTAGGGCCAACGTCCTGACTTTC.

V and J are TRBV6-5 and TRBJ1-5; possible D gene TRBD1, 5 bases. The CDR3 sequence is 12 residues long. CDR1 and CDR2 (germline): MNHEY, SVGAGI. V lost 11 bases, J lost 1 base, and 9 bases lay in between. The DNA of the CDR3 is TGTGCCGCCCAGGGCAGCAATCAGCCCCAGCATTTT. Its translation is CAAQGSNQPQHF.

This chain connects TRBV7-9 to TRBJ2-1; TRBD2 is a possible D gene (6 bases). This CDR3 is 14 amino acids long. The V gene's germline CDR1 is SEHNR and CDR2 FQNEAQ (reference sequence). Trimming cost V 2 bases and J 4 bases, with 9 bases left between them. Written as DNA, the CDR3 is TGTGCCAGCAGCTTAACCGGGACTTACAATGAGCAGTTCTTC. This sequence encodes CASSLTGTYNEQFF.

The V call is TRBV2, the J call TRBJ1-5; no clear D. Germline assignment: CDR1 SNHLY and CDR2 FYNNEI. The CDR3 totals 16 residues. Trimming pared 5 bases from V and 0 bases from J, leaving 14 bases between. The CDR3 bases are TGTGCCAGCAGTACGACACAAATCGTTAGCAATCAGCCCCAGCATTTT. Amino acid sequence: CASSTTQIVSNQPQHF.

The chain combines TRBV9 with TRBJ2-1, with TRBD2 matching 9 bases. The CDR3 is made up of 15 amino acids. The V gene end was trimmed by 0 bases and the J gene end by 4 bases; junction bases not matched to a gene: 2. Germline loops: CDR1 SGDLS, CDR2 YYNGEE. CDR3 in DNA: TGTGCCAGCAGCGTAGCTAGCGGGATGTACAATGAGCAGTTCTTC. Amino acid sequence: CASSVASGMYNEQFF.

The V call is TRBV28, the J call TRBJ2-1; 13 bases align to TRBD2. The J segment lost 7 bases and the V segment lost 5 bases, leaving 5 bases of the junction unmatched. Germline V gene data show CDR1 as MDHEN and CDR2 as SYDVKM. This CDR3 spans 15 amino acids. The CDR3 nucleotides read TGTGCCAGCAGTAGTCGACTAGCGGGAGGAAATGAGCAGTTCTTC. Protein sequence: CASSSRLAGGNEQFF.

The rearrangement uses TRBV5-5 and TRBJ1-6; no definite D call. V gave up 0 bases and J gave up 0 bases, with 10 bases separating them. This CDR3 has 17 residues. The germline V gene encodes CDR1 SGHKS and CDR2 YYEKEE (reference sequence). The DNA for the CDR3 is TGTGCCAGCAGCTTGGGCGGGTTTGGCTCCTATAATTCACCCCTCCACTTT. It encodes CASSLGGFGSYNSPLHF.

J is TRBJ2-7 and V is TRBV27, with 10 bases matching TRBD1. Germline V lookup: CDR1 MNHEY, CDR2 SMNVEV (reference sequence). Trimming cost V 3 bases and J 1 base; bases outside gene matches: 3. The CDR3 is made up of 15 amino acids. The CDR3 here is CASSFRGQGSYEQYF. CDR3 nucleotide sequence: TGTGCCAGCAGTTTTCGGGGACAGGGGTCCTACGAGCAGTACTTC.

The CDR3 sequence is CASSLGPSGRSGTDTQYF. The CDR3, as DNA: TGTGCCAGCAGCTTGGGACCTAGCGGGAGGTCTGGCACAGATACGCAGTATTTT. This chain uses TRBV5-4 with TRBJ2-3; 11 bases line up with TRBD2. The germline V gene encodes CDR1 SGHNT and CDR2 YYREEE (reference sequence). The CDR3 runs to 18 residues. Trimming took 0 bases from V and 1 from J; bases not matched to a gene: 7.

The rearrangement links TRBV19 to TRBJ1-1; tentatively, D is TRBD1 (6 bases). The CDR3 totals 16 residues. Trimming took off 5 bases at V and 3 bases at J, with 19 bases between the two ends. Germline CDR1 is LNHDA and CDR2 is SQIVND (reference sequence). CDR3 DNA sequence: TGTGCCAGTAGTCCCTTGATGGAACAGGGATACACTGAAGCTTTCTTT. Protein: CASSPLMEQGYTEAFF.

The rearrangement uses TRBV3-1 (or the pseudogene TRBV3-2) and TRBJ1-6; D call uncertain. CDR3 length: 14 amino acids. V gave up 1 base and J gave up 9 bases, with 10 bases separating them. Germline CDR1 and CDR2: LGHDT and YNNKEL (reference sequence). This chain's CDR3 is CASSQAGLGSPLHF. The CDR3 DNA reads TGTGCCAGCAGCCAAGCAGGATTGGGTTCACCCCTCCACTTT.

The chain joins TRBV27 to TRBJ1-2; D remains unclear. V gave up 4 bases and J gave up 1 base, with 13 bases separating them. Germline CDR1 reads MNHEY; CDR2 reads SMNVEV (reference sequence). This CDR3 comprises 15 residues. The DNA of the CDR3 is TGTGCCAGCAGTTCCCCCCTCGCGGATAACTATGGCTACACCTTC. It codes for CASSSPLADNYGYTF.

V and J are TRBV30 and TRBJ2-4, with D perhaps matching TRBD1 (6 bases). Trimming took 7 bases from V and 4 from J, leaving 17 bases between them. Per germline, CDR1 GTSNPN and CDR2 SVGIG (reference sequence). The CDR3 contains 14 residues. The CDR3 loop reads CAYRQPGEKNIQYF. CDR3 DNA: TGTGCCTACCGACAGCCAGGGGAGAAAAACATTCAGTACTTC.

CDR3 sequence reads: CASSLELGGRDSYEQYF. The CDR3 DNA follows: TGCGCCAGCAGCTTGGAGTTGGGGGGACGAGACTCCTACGAGCAGTACTTC. The chain is built from TRBV5-1 and TRBJ2-7; the D gene is possibly TRBD2 (6 bases). The germline V gene encodes CDR1 SGHRS and CDR2 YFSETQ. The CDR3 spans 17 residues. V dropped 0 bases and J dropped 0 bases, with 16 bases sitting between them.

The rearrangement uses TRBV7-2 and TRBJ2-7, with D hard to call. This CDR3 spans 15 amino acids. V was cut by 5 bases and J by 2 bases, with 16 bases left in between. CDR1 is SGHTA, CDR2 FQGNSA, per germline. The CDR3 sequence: CASSPFQQAAYEQYF. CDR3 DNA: TGTGCCAGCAGCCCCTTCCAGCAGGCCGCCTACGAGCAGTACTTC.

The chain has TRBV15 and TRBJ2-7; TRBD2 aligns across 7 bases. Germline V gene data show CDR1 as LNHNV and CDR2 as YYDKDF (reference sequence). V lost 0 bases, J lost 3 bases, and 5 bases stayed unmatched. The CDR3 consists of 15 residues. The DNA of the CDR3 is TGTGCCACCAGCAGAGATTATGGACTAGGCTACGAGCAGTACTTC. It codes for CATSRDYGLGYEQYF.

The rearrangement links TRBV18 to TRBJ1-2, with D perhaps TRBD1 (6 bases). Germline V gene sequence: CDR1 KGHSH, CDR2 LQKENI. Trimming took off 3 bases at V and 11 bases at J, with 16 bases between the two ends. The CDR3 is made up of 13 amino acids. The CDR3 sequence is CASSPAGAEGYTF. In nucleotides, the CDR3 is TGTGCCAGCTCACCTGCGGGGGCCGAAGGGTACACCTTC.

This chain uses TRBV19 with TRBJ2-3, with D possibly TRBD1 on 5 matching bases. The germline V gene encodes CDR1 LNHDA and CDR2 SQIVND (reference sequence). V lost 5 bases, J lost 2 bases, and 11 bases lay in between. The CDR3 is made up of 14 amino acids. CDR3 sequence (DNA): TGTGCCAGTAGTCCAGGACACTTCACAGATACGCAGTATTTT. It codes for CASSPGHFTDTQYF.

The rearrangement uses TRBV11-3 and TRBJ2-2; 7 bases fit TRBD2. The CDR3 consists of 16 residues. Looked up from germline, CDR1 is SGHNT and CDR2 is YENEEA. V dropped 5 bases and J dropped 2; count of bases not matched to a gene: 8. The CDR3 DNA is TGTGCCAGCAGCCCCTGGGAGGGAAACAACACCGGGGAGCTGTTTTTT. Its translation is CASSPWEGNNTGELFF.

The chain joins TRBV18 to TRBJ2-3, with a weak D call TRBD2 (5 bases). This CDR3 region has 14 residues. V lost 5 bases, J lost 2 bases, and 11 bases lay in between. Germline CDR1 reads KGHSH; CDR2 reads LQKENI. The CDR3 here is CASSTGLATDTQYF. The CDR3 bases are TGTGCCAGCTCAACGGGCCTAGCCACAGATACGCAGTATTTT.

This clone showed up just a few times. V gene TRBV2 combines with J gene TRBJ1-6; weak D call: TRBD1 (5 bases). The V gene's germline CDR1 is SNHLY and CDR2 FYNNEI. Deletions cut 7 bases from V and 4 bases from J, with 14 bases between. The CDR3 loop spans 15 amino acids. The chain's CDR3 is CASIRVGGYNSPLHF. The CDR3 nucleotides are TGTGCCAGCATTCGCGTGGGGGGTTATAATTCACCCCTCCACTTT.

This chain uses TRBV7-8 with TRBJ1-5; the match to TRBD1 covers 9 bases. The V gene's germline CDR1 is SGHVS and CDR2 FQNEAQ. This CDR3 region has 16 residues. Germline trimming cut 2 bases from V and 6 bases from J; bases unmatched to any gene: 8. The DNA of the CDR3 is TGTGCCAGCAGCTTAACGGGGACAGGGCACAGTCAGCCCCAGCATTTT. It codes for CASSLTGTGHSQPQHF. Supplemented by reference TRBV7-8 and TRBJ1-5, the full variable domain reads GAGVSQSPRYKVAKRGQDVALRCDPISGHVSLFWYQQALGQGPEFLTYFQNEAQLDKSGLPSDRFFAERPEGSVSTLKIQRTQQEDSAVYLCASSLTGTGHSQPQHFGDGTRLSIL.

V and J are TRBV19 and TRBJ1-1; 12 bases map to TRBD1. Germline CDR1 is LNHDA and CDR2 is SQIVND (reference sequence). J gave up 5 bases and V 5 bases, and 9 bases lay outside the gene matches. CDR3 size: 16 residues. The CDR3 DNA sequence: TGTGCCAGTAGTCTCCGGGACAGGGGGCGTTTGACTGAAGCTTTCTTT. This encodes CASSLRDRGRLTEAFF.